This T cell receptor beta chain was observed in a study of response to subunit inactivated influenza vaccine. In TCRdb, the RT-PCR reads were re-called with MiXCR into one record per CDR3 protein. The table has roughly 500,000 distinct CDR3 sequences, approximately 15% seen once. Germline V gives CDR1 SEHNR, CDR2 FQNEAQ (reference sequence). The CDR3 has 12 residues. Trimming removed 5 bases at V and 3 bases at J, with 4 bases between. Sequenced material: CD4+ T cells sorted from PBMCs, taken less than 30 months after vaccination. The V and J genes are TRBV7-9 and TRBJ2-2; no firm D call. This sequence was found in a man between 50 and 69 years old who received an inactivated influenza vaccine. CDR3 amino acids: CASSHDTGELFF. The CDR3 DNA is TGTGCCAGCAGCCACGACACCGGGGAGCTGTTTTTT.